This record concerns one T cell receptor beta chain sequence. The data stem from a study of technical replicates of blood from a few donors. Germline assignment: CDR1 LNHNV and CDR2 YYDKDF (reference sequence). The CDR3 spans 12 residues. Deletions cut 0 bases from V and 5 bases from J, with 4 bases between. Using immunoSEQ multiplex PCR, the repertoire was profiled, and TCRdb retains in-frame clones only, with some absent. The sample lists 65,000 to 85,000 clones, 95% to 98% occurring once. Input material: T cells isolated from PBMCs. The chain combines TRBV15 with TRBJ1-1; the D is unclear. This sequence was found in a human donor in good health. DNA for the CDR3: TGTGCCACCAGCAGAGATATGACTGAAGCTTTCTTT. It translates to CATSRDMTEAFF.